Below, 17 T cell receptor beta chains from the same sample are listed, as sequenced in a study of T cell responses to AZD1222 COVID-19 vaccine. Clones were read by immunoSEQ multiplex PCR, and TCRdb kept only the in-frame ones, dropping some. The repertoire includes 130,000 to 150,000 clones, roughly nine tenths of them detected once, and roughly 3.8% sits in the top ten. Sequencing used peripheral blood, obtained 28 days after the second AZD1222 dose. All receptors derive from an adult who received the AZD1222 COVID-19 vaccine.

This chain's CDR3 is CASTGTGEHGELFF. The CDR3 nucleotides read TGTGCCAGCACCGGGACAGGGGAGCACGGGGAGCTGTTTTTT. The rearrangement links TRBV2 to TRBJ2-2, with TRBD1 matching 10 bases. The germline gives CDR1 SNHLY, CDR2 FYNNEI. J lost 7 bases, V lost 7 bases, and 6 bases had no gene match. The CDR3 is 14 amino acids.

This clone was picked up a small number of times. The chain links TRBV24-1 to TRBJ1-2; D is undetermined. V dropped 7 bases and J dropped 2 bases, with 16 bases sitting between them. This CDR3 is built from 15 residues. In germline, CDR1 is KGHDR, CDR2 SFDVKD. The CDR3 loop reads CATSPGGAFNYGYTF. The DNA of the CDR3 is TGTGCCACCAGCCCGGGTGGAGCCTTCAACTATGGCTACACCTTC.

The chain joins TRBV30 to TRBJ2-7, with D uncertain. This CDR3 has 13 amino acids. V was trimmed by 3 bases and J by 7 bases, leaving 16 bases between them. From germline, CDR1 is GTSNPN and CDR2 SVGIG (reference sequence). As DNA, the CDR3 is TGTGCCTGGAGACCAAGAGGAGCGTGGGAGCAGTACTTC. Translated: CAWRPRGAWEQYF.

This clone came up a few times. The chain couples TRBV4-2 to TRBJ2-5; 7 bases map to TRBD1. CDR3 size: 15 residues. Germline CDR1 is LGHNA and CDR2 is YNFKEQ. V trimming: 4 bases; J trimming: 1 base; junction bases outside the gene matches: 6. CDR3 coding DNA: TGTGCCAGCAGCCCCGAGGGGGCCTCCCAAGAGACCCAGTACTTC. Residues: CASSPEGASQETQYF.

The chain employs TRBV14 and TRBJ1-2; 8 bases align to TRBD1. Trimming cost V 1 base and J 1 base; bases outside gene matches: 2. CDR3 size: 15 residues. The germline CDR1 and CDR2 sequences are SGHDN and FVKESK. CDR3 residues: CASSQGQGRNYGYTF. The CDR3 region has the DNA TGTGCCAGCAGCCAAGGACAGGGGCGTAACTATGGCTACACCTTC.

The gene calls are TRBV5-1 and TRBJ2-3; 9 positions agree with TRBD2. The germline CDR1 and CDR2 sequences are SGHRS and YFSETQ. The CDR3 has 16 amino acids. V was clipped by 4 bases and J by 0 bases; unmatched bases: 6. The DNA of the CDR3 is TGCGCCAGCAGCCCAATAGCGGGGGCTAGCACAGATACGCAGTATTTT. Amino acids: CASSPIAGASTDTQYF.

This clone showed up just a few times. This rearrangement joins TRBV6-2 or TRBV6-3 to TRBJ1-5; possibly TRBD1 for D (5 bases). V was clipped by 2 bases and J by 4 bases, with 9 bases between them. This CDR3 spans 14 amino acids. The germline gives CDR1 MNHEY, CDR2 SVGEGT. CDR3 protein: CASSYGGENQPQHF. CDR3 bases: TGTGCCAGCAGTTACGGGGGGGAGAATCAGCCCCAGCATTTT.

This clone has a single count. The J gene is TRBJ2-1, the V gene TRBV11-2, with a tentative D call TRBD2 (5 bases). V was shortened by 1 base and J by 2 bases, with 6 bases between the two germline ends. The CDR3 covers 14 residues. Germline V CDR1 and CDR2: SGHAT, FQNNGV. The CDR3 sequence is CASSLGAAYNEQFF. The CDR3 bases are TGTGCCAGCAGCTTAGGAGCGGCCTACAATGAGCAGTTCTTC.

V and J are TRBV7-9 and TRBJ1-4; TRBD1 matches at 7 bases. CDR1 and CDR2 from the germline V gene are SEHNR and FQNEAQ (reference sequence). This CDR3 comprises 14 residues. The V and J ends lost 4 bases and 7 bases, in that order; junction bases with no gene match: 6. The CDR3 spells CASSSDRVSEKLFF. DNA for the CDR3: TGTGCCAGCAGCTCAGACAGGGTCAGTGAAAAACTGTTTTTT.

The V and J genes are TRBV6-5 and TRBJ2-1, with D hard to call. V was trimmed by 1 base and J by 7 bases, leaving 11 bases between them. Per the germline V gene, CDR1 is MNHEY and CDR2 is SVGAGI. The CDR3 is 14 amino acids. This CDR3 reads CASSYLGNWNEQFF. The CDR3 nucleotides are TGTGCCAGCAGTTACTTGGGGAATTGGAATGAGCAGTTCTTC.

This clone was counted once. This rearrangement joins TRBV5-1 to TRBJ1-2, with 10 bases matching TRBD1. From germline, CDR1 is SGHRS and CDR2 YFSETQ. The CDR3 contains 17 residues. The trim removed 4 bases at V and 8 bases at J, leaving 17 bases unmatched. The chain's CDR3 is CASSPDPGQGGTGGYTF. In DNA, the CDR3 is TGCGCCAGCAGCCCTGACCCCGGACAGGGGGGCACAGGGGGCTACACCTTC.

The V call is TRBV29-1, the J call TRBJ2-3; D is perhaps TRBD1 (6 bases). Per the germline V gene, CDR1 is SQVTM and CDR2 is ANQGSEA. CDR3 size: 14 residues. The V and J ends lost 2 bases and 3 bases respectively, with 12 bases between them. The CDR3 protein is CSVEQTGSTDTQYF. The CDR3 region has the DNA TGCAGCGTTGAACAGACAGGATCAACAGATACGCAGTATTTT.

The chain links TRBV10-3 to TRBJ1-2; D gene unclear. Trimming pared 4 bases from V and 7 bases from J, leaving 13 bases between. The CDR3 spans 13 residues. Germline values: CDR1 ENHRY, CDR2 SYGVKD. The CDR3 DNA reads as TGTGCCATCAGTGGAATTAACAACGGTGGCTACACCTTC. It translates to CAISGINNGGYTF.

The CDR3 here is CASSLQNTGFMLDTQYF. DNA of the CDR3: TGCGCCAGCAGCTTGCAAAATACAGGGTTTATGCTTGATACGCAGTATTTT. The gene calls are TRBV5-1 and TRBJ2-3; maybe TRBD1 (6 bases). Germline lookup yields CDR1 SGHRS and CDR2 YFSETQ. This CDR3 region has 17 residues. V dropped 1 base and J dropped 6 bases, with 21 bases sitting between them.

The V call is TRBV3-1 (or the pseudogene TRBV3-2), the J call TRBJ1-1; D may be TRBD1 (5 bases). Germline lookup yields CDR1 LGHDT and CDR2 YNNKEL (reference sequence). Trimming stripped 5 bases from V and 1 base from J, with 11 bases between. The CDR3 has 14 residues. In nucleotides, the CDR3 is TGTGCCAGCAGCTCCTCGGACAAGAACACTGAAGCTTTCTTT. It codes for CASSSSDKNTEAFF.

The chain combines TRBV5-4 with TRBJ1-3; 8 nucleotides agree with TRBD1. The ends lost 1 base at V and 4 bases at J; junction bases unmatched: 7. CDR3 size: 16 residues. Germline V gives CDR1 SGHNT, CDR2 YYREEE (reference sequence). CDR3 loop: CASSLRQGLTGNTIYF. In DNA form, the CDR3 reads TGTGCCAGCAGCTTGAGACAGGGGCTGACGGGAAACACCATATATTTT.

The chain has TRBV18 and TRBJ1-2, with 7 bases matching TRBD1. The length of the CDR3 is 15 residues. Germline V gives CDR1 KGHSH, CDR2 LQKENI. Unmatched junction bases numbered 2, after V lost 1 base and J lost 0 bases. The CDR3 nucleotides read TGTGCCAGCTCACCACAGGGGGCTTCTAACTATGGCTACACCTTC. This translates into CASSPQGASNYGYTF.